The source of this T cell receptor (beta chain) is a study of blood T cell repertoires in COVID-19. Study background: Acute and convalescent COVID-19 samples came from the United States, Italy and Spain. The analysed material was cDNA or gDNA that came from T cells, B-cell-depleted T cells, or PBMCs.

Original methodology: Researchers report that nucleated cell counts were estimated from reference gene primer amplification. TCRdb keeps only in-frame clones here, not all; method: immunoSEQ multiplex PCR. That table supplies the V and J calls and clone size; D and trimming were determined from the DNA. The sample consists of some 120,000 clones, around 87% of them appearing once. This CDR3 region has 13 residues. V lost 5 bases and J lost 4, with 11 bases in between. Germline V lookup: CDR1 SGHTA, CDR2 FQGNSA. The receptor was isolated from a man between 45 and 60 years old with acute or convalescent COVID-19. The sequenced material came from peripheral blood. This chain joins TRBV7-2 and TRBJ2-5; D gene uncertain. CDR3 bases: TGTGCCAGCAGCGGGCCTAAGGTAGAGACCCAGTACTTC. Its protein product is CASSGPKVETQYF.